This T cell receptor beta chain is from a study of T cells in Graves' hyperthyroidism and ophthalmopathy. Study-level results: The model's output predicted ophthalmopathy at a median of roughly 6 months prior to onset.

This clonotype was detected a few times. Antigen unknown. A much more abundant neighbour one base away suggests this may be a read error. The V gene's germline CDR1 is SGHDT and CDR2 YYEEEE. This CDR3 has 16 amino acids. RNA transcripts yielded amplified TCR beta CDR3 regions. When the TCR CDR3 underwent first-round RT-PCR, the HTBI primer set was used. TCRdb processed the multiplex PCR reads anew with MiXCR; each CDR3 protein has one entry. In the table there are around 100,000 distinct CDR3 sequences, approximately 50% of which are singletons. Disease duration under 2 months; hyperthyroidism patients were aged 18 to 65. Together with thyroid ultrasound, orbital computed tomography, serum thyroxine and TRAb, clinical symptoms were used for diagnoses. Out of approximately 10 ml of fresh peripheral blood came the PBMCs.

The V gene is TRBV5-6, the J gene TRBJ1-1; D is ambiguous. The specimen sequenced was blood. This clonotype was obtained from a man in his forties with Graves' hyperthyroidism. The CDR3 nucleotides are TGTGCCAGCAGCTTTAGTCCGGGTTGGCCGAACACTGAAGCTTGCTTT. It specifies CASSFSPGWPNTEACF. The full variable domain, its missing parts supplied by reference TRBV5-6 and TRBJ1-1, is DAGVTQSPTHLIKTRGQQVTLRCSPKSGHDTVSWYQQALGQGPQFIFQYYEEEERQRGNFPDRFSGHQFPNYSSELNVNALLLGDSALYLCASSFSPGWPNTEACFGQGTRLTVV.